What follows describes a single TCR beta chain. Its target is unknown. Trimming at V came to 5 bases and at J to 2 bases, leaving 8 bases not matched to a gene. This CDR3 has 14 residues. The germline gives CDR1 GTSNPN, CDR2 SVGIG (reference sequence). Single viable CD3+CD4+CD8-CD45RO+ cells were sorted as the memory CD4+ T cells. This sample is part of a study of memory CD4+ T cells and cytomegalovirus serostatus. About the study: Donors were healthy Belgian adults, 9 or 10 CMV seropositive and 24 seronegative. Study-wide results and caveats: CD4+ memory repertoires contained 67 of 164 reported CMV TCRbeta sequences.

Authors' analysis steps: Out-of-frame sequences were removed, leaving around 2,000,000 distinct TCRbeta sequences. TCRdb's copy holds only in-frame clones and misses some; the assay was immunoSEQ multiplex PCR. V, J and clone size were drawn from that table, and D and trimming were deduced from the DNA. The sample contains just under 65,000 clones, roughly four fifths of which appear only once. This clonotype originated in an adult in good health and CMV-seronegative. This chain uses TRBV30 with TRBJ2-7, with 8 bases fitting TRBD1. Sequences were obtained from memory CD4+ T cells from blood. The CDR3 loop is CAWGQGASAYEQYF. Written as DNA, the CDR3 is TGTGCCTGGGGACAGGGAGCCTCCGCCTACGAGCAGTACTTC.